Presented here are 11 T cell receptor beta chains from one specimen sequenced in a study of shared clonotypes between healthy human individuals. Terminally differentiated effector memory CD45RA+ cells were excluded by CCR7 positive selection of CD45RO-negative cells. TCRdb's table, derived via immunoSEQ multiplex PCR, lists solely in-frame clones and lacks some. The sample comprises around 2,100,000 clones, less than 95% of which are singletons, and 1.2% rests with the top ten. Material: naive CD8+ T cells sorted from blood. The source is a man younger than 35 in good health.

In DNA form, the CDR3 reads TGTGCCAGCAGCCAATCGCCACGTAGCGACACTGAAGCTTTCTTT. Protein product: CASSQSPRSDTEAFF. The chain recombines TRBV5-6 with TRBJ1-1, with D uncertain. Per the germline V gene, CDR1 is SGHDT and CDR2 is YYEEEE. The CDR3 sequence is 15 residues long. Trimming stripped 4 bases from V and 3 bases from J, with 16 bases between.

The chain uses TRBV5-3 and TRBJ1-4; D call uncertain. TRBV5-3 is sorted into the ORF group, with uncertain function. V was shortened by 4 bases and J by 7 bases, with 8 bases between the two germline ends. The CDR3 consists of 12 residues. CDR3 residues: CARSIPPEKLFF. Here the CDR3 DNA reads TGTGCCAGAAGCATTCCTCCTGAAAAACTGTTTTTT.

This chain connects TRBV2 to TRBJ2-3; possibly TRBD1 for D (6 bases). The CDR3 covers 15 residues. The V gene lost 6 bases and the J gene lost 4 bases, with 17 bases spanning the gap. CDR1 and CDR2 from the germline V gene are SNHLY and FYNNEI. CDR3 loop: CASRPTGLDSDTQYF. CDR3 coding DNA: TGTGCCAGCAGACCCACAGGGCTTGATTCAGATACGCAGTATTTT. Full variable domain (rest looked up from reference TRBV2 and TRBJ2-3): EPEVTQTPSHQVTQMGQEVILRCVPISNHLYFYWYRQILGQKVEFLVSFYNNEISEKSEIFDDQFSVERPDGSNFTLKIRSTKLEDSAMYFCASRPTGLDSDTQYFGPGTRLTVL.

V gene TRBV19 combines with J gene TRBJ2-3; a possible D gene is TRBD2 (6 bases). Germline CDR1 reads LNHDA; CDR2 reads SQIVND (reference sequence). The germline V and J ends were trimmed by 3 bases and 7 bases, with 11 bases remaining between them. The CDR3 has 13 amino acids. CDR3 DNA sequence: TGTGCCAGTAGTATTATGGGGGGTCATACGCAGTATTTT. This sequence encodes CASSIMGGHTQYF.

This chain links TRBV2 with TRBJ1-4; 7 bases align to TRBD1. In germline, CDR1 is SNHLY, CDR2 FYNNEI. The V and J ends lost 6 bases and 5 bases, in that order; junction bases with no gene match: 12. The CDR3 covers 16 residues. The CDR3 here is CASSQGQDGANEKLFF. In DNA form, the CDR3 reads TGTGCCAGCAGCCAAGGACAGGATGGAGCAAATGAAAAACTGTTTTTT.

The chain uses TRBV7-8 and TRBJ1-2; 9 nucleotides match TRBD1. Germline values: CDR1 SGHVS, CDR2 FQNEAQ. V trimming: 4 bases; J trimming: 3 bases; junction bases outside the gene matches: 6. The CDR3 has 15 amino acids. The CDR3, as DNA: TGTGCCAGCAGCTCCGGGACAGGGCTCTACTATGGCTACACCTTC. Translating it yields CASSSGTGLYYGYTF.

The chain employs TRBV6-1 and TRBJ2-3; D unresolved. CDR3 size: 15 residues. Germline assignment: CDR1 MNHNS and CDR2 SASEGT. V shed 5 bases and J shed 0 bases, with 12 bases lying between them. CDR3 protein: CASSFQRFSTDTQYF. In DNA form, the CDR3 reads TGTGCCAGCAGTTTCCAGCGCTTTAGCACAGATACGCAGTATTTT.

Comments on this clone: The sample holds other DNA sequences that translate to the same CDR3. The rearrangement links TRBV4-1 to TRBJ2-7, with D perhaps TRBD1 (5 bases). This CDR3 spans 13 amino acids. Between the trimmed V and J ends, which lost 2 bases and 4 bases, there was a span of 9 bases. Germline CDR1 MGHRA, CDR2 YSYEKL. CDR3 protein: CASSQRTPYEQYF. DNA of the CDR3: TGCGCCAGCAGCCAAAGGACACCGTACGAGCAGTACTTC.

This clone was recorded once. This rearrangement joins TRBV7-9 to TRBJ2-7; D is uncertain. Trimming shortened V by 0 bases and J by 6 bases, and 9 bases separated the two germline ends. The length of the CDR3 is 13 residues. Germline V lookup: CDR1 SEHNR, CDR2 FQNEAQ (reference sequence). The chain's CDR3 is CASSLAGASEQYF. In DNA form, the CDR3 reads TGTGCCAGCAGCTTAGCGGGTGCTTCCGAGCAGTACTTC.

The CDR3 loop is CASSPVGASYTGELFF. CDR3 DNA sequence: TGTGCCAGCTCACCCGTTGGAGCGAGTTACACCGGGGAGCTGTTTTTT. This chain joins TRBV18 and TRBJ2-2; no clear D gene. In germline, CDR1 is KGHSH, CDR2 LQKENI. V lost 3 bases and J 3 bases, leaving 14 bases between the germline ends. CDR3 length: 16 residues.

The V gene is TRBV10-1, the J gene TRBJ1-3, with D possibly being TRBD1 (5 bases). With 6 bases removed from V and 0 bases from J, the gap between germline ends came to 12 bases. The CDR3 covers 15 residues. Germline V gene sequence: CDR1 WNHNN, CDR2 SYGVQD (reference sequence). The CDR3 DNA reads TGCGCCAGCAGGGATGACAGCCACTCTGGAAACACCATATATTTT. Protein: CASRDDSHSGNTIYF.